Sequencing of this T cell receptor beta chain was carried out in a study of cytomegalovirus exposure and HLA in healthy donors (dated by TCRdb to the late 2010s). About the investigation overall: A later analysis indicated that the 120 validation repertoires were generated on the platform also employed for the 650 to 850 repertoires of the first cohort. The aim of the study was to test whether cataloging public T cell receptors could identify signatures of past pathogen exposure. Besides the first cohort of around 670 subjects, a separate validation cohort made up of about 120 different subjects was used. To predict cytomegalovirus infection status, the study combined high-throughput TCR immunosequencing, statistical association of individual TCRs with disease status, and machine learning. The investigation overall reported the following: It was suggested by the authors that the approach could potentially be generalized to other disease states and immunological phenotypes. The classifier was reported to diagnose cytomegalovirus status with high specificity and sensitivity in both the original and validation cohorts. The study gave a list of more than 150 TCR beta chains associated with cytomegalovirus. A later analysis lacked HLA typing for the validation cohort, so it scored co-occurrence in that cohort across all 120 or so repertoires. In a later analysis, TCRs clustered in the first cohort were found to also tend to co-occur in the 100 to 150 validation repertoires, with around 94% of cluster scores above 0. Across donors, most TCR sequences were observed very rarely, whereas some public TCRs were present in many individuals. A few of the identified cytomegalovirus-associated TCR beta chains were confirmed in vitro to be specific for cytomegalovirus antigens.

Separate from the approximately 730-subject first cohort, the validation cohort of over 90 subjects was the group to which the donors belonged. Of note for this clone: Its antigen has not been determined. One base away there is no much larger clone; base qualities are not given.

Receptors were amplified or captured by the immunoSEQ multiplex PCR assay. Per the original workflow: A statistical classification framework was built to diagnose cytomegalovirus status from the catalog of TCR beta chain sequences. Drawn from immuneACCESS, this table holds only the in-frame rearrangements with V and J called that TCRdb kept. Clones are partly lost; checked studies trace under half to an unresolved V gene and leave the rest unexplained. The D gene and trimming were derived from the DNA, and the V and J assignments and clone size from that table. In this sample the table shows tens of thousands of clones, more than 85% of which occur a single time. Of the sample, about 5.4% is held by the ten largest clones. Counted from cysteine to phenylalanine, this CDR3 has 14 amino acids. The DNA shown is the 42-base CDR3, in frame from base 1. The germline V gene gives CDR1 as SGHDT and CDR2 as YYEEEE. The trim is 0 bases for V and 6 bases for J, with a gap of 12 bases between the germline ends.

The specimen sequenced was PBMCs. This TCR derives from a man between 18 and 35 years old in good health and CMV-seropositive. The chain links TRBV5-6 with TRBJ1-2; TRBD1 is perhaps the D gene, given 5 matching bases. The CDR3 in this case is CASSLATGGDGYTF. The DNA sequence is given as TGTGCCAGCAGCTTGGCGACGGGGGGAGATGGCTACACCTTC.